Reported below is one TCR beta chain. The antigen is undetermined. TCRdb re-analysed the 5' RACE reads in MiXCR, keeping a single row per CDR3 protein. The data show hundreds of thousands of distinct CDR3 sequences, about 14% seen once. This record comes from a study of T cells after yellow fever vaccination. Study-wide results and caveats: Most clones from primary vaccination resurfaced after the booster (around 95% CD4, 88% CD8).

V lost 2 bases and J 0 bases, leaving 4 bases between the germline ends. CDR1 and CDR2 from the germline V gene are MNHEY and SVGAGI. The CDR3 has 13 residues. The sample here was PBMCs, taken on the day of the yellow fever booster vaccination. This chain links TRBV6-5 with TRBJ1-2; D unresolved. The TCR originated in a man younger than 40 who received the YFV17D yellow fever vaccine. The CDR3 sequence: CASSYAANYGYTF. The CDR3 DNA reads TGTGCCAGCAGTTACGCGGCTAACTATGGCTACACCTTC.